What follows are 11 T cell receptor beta chains derived from one specimen sequenced in a study of T cells in Graves' hyperthyroidism and ophthalmopathy. Amplification yielded TCR beta CDR3 regions, with RNA transcripts as the source. HTBI primers drove first-round RT-PCR of the TCR CDR3. Each CDR3 protein gets one entry after TCRdb re-called the multiplex PCR reads with MiXCR. The sample shows a few hundred thousand distinct CDR3 sequences, around 13% of them seen only once. The specimen was blood. These receptor sequences come from a woman aged 25-40 years with Graves' hyperthyroidism that later progressed to Graves' ophthalmopathy.

There are many counts of this clonotype. The gene calls are TRBV2 and TRBJ2-1; maybe TRBD2 (5 bases). With 7 bases removed from V and 8 bases from J, the gap between germline ends came to 15 bases. The V gene's germline CDR1 is SNHLY and CDR2 FYNNEI. The CDR3 covers 13 residues. CDR3 sequence reads: CASTVLVIDEQFF. For the CDR3, the DNA is TGTGCCAGCACCGTACTAGTAATCGATGAGCAGTTCTTC.

This clonotype was seen ten or more times. CDR3 amino acids: CASSLLAGGDSPLHF. For the CDR3, the DNA is TGCGCCAGCAGCTTGCTGGCAGGGGGAGATTCACCCCTCCACTTT. The chain employs TRBV5-1 and TRBJ1-6; 7 bases are shared with TRBD1. There are 15 residues in the CDR3. V was pared by 1 base and J by 8 bases, with 6 bases of the junction left unmatched. Germline-derived CDR1 and CDR2 are SGHRS and YFSETQ.

The sample holds many counts of this clonotype. This sequence joins TRBV24-1 and TRBJ2-6; 8 nucleotides match TRBD1. Trimming cost V 2 bases and J 0 bases; bases outside gene matches: 8. The germline CDR1 and CDR2 sequences are KGHDR and SFDVKD. CDR3 length equals 19 residues. This CDR3 reads CATSDWGTGTNSGANVLTF. DNA for the CDR3: TGTGCCACCAGTGATTGGGGGACAGGAACCAACTCTGGGGCCAACGTCCTGACTTTC.

This CDR3 reads CASSGGSSADTQYF. CDR3 coding DNA: TGTGCCAGCAGTGGTGGCAGTTCGGCAGATACGCAGTATTTT. The chain is built from TRBV6-1 and TRBJ2-3, with unresolved D. Germline CDR1 is MNHNS and CDR2 is SASEGT. The CDR3 is 14 amino acids. Trimming shortened V by 4 bases and J by 4 bases, and 12 bases separated the two germline ends.

On this clonotype itself: A single base separates this from a much larger clone, so it may be a read error. CDR3 sequence reads: CSVVAPANEKLFF. CDR3 sequence (DNA): TGCAGCGTTGTAGCCCCAGCTAATGAAAAACTGTTTTTT. The chain recombines TRBV29-1 with TRBJ1-4, with unresolved D. V was cut by 4 bases and J by 3 bases, with 9 bases left in between. The CDR3 runs to 13 residues. Per germline, CDR1 SQVTM and CDR2 ANQGSEA. Supplemented by reference TRBV29-1 and TRBJ1-4, the full variable domain reads SAVISQKPSRDICQRGTSLTIQCQVDSQVTMMFWYRQQPGQSLTLIATANQGSEATYESGFVIDKFPISRPNLTFSTLTVSNMSPEDSSIYLCSVVAPANEKLFFGSGTQLSVL.

This clonotype has ten or more counts. The chain combines TRBV6-2 or TRBV6-3 with TRBJ2-7; 7 bases align to TRBD2. The CDR3 has 18 residues. After removal of 4 bases from V and 0 bases from J, the junction contained 15 bases not matched to a gene. Germline V gives CDR1 MNHEY, CDR2 SVGEGT. The CDR3: CASSSPSGGDLDSYEQYF. Here the CDR3 DNA reads TGTGCCAGCAGTTCACCATCGGGAGGAGACCTCGACTCCTACGAGCAGTACTTC.

The table lists this clonotype with many counts. The chain is built from TRBV28 and TRBJ2-1; TRBD1 matches 8 bases. V shed 7 bases and J 8 bases; nucleotides not matched to a gene: 10. CDR3 length: 14 amino acids. Per the germline V gene, CDR1 is MDHEN and CDR2 is SYDVKM. The CDR3 here is CASILRPGQDEQFF. The CDR3 region has the DNA TGTGCCAGCATCCTTCGTCCGGGACAGGATGAGCAGTTCTTC.

This clonotype has at least ten counts. The chain employs TRBV15 and TRBJ2-2; a weak D match, TRBD1 (6 bases). CDR1 LNHNV and CDR2 YYDKDF come from the germline V gene (reference sequence). Trimming removed 1 base from V and 5 bases from J, with 23 bases in between. The CDR3 contains 19 residues. The CDR3 is CATSRVSFKGPRGTGELFF. The CDR3 nucleotides read TGTGCCACCAGCAGAGTTTCGTTTAAAGGGCCGAGGGGGACCGGGGAGCTGTTTTTT.

This clonotype showed up many times. The V and J genes are TRBV6-1 and TRBJ1-2; D gene ambiguous. Germline V gene data show CDR1 as MNHNS and CDR2 as SASEGT. Trimming removed 5 bases at V and 8 bases at J, with 21 bases between. There are 15 residues in the CDR3. The CDR3: CASSTPGATSRGYTF. Here the CDR3 DNA reads TGTGCCAGCAGTACCCCCGGCGCCACCTCCCGGGGCTACACCTTC.

This clonotype appeared many times. The J gene is TRBJ2-7, the V gene TRBV27; D is perhaps TRBD2 (6 bases). The germline V gene encodes CDR1 MNHEY and CDR2 SMNVEV (reference sequence). CDR3 length: 14 residues. V shed 3 bases and J shed 0 bases, with 9 bases lying between them. In DNA, the CDR3 is TGTGCCAGCAGTTTCCGGGGGAGCTCCTACGAGCAGTACTTC. It is translated as CASSFRGSSYEQYF.

This chain links TRBV27 with TRBJ2-1, with 13 positions matching TRBD2. The V and J ends lost 3 bases and 9 bases, in that order; junction bases with no gene match: 5. The CDR3 runs to 15 residues. Germline V gene data show CDR1 as MNHEY and CDR2 as SMNVEV (reference sequence). CDR3 amino acids: CASSFGLAGEPEQFF. For the CDR3, the DNA is TGTGCCAGCAGTTTTGGACTAGCGGGAGAACCTGAGCAGTTCTTC.